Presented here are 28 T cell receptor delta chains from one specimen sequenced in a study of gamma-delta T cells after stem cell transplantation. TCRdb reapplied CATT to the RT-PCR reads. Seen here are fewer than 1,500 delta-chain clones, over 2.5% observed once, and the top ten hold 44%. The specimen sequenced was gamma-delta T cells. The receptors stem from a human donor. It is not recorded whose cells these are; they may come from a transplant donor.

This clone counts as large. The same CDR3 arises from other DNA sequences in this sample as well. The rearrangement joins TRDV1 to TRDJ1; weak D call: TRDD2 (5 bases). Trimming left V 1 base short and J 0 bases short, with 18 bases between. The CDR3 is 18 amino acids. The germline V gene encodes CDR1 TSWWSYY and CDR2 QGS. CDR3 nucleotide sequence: TGTGCTCTTGGGGAACCAAACGTTTCCTTTTTGTACACCGATAAACTCATCTTT. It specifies CALGEPNVSFLYTDKLIF.

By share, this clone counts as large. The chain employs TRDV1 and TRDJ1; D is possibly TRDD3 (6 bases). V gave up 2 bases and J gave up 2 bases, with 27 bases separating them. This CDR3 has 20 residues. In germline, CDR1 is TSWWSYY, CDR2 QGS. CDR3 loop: CALGEWTFSTLGIWTDKLIF. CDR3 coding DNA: TGTGCTCTTGGGGAATGGACGTTCTCAACGCTGGGGATTTGGACCGATAAACTCATCTTT.

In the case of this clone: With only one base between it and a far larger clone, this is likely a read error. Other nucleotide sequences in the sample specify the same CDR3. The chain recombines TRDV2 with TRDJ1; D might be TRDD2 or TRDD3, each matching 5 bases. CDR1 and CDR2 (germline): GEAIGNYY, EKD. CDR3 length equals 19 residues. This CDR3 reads CACDTLPTGLHGDTDKLIF. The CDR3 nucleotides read TGCGCCTGTGACACTCTACCTACTGGCCTCCATGGGGACACCGATAAACTCATCTTT.

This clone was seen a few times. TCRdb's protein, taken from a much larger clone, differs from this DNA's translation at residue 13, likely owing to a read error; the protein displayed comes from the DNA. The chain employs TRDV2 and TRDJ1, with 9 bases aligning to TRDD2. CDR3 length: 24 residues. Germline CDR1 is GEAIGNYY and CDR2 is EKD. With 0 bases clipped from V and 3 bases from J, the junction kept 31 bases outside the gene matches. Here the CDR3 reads CACDTGAVGLPTMPGGWGADKLIF. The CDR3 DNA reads TGTGCCTGTGACACCGGAGCGGTTGGCCTTCCTACGATGCCCGGAGGATGGGGGGCCGATAAACTCATCTTT.

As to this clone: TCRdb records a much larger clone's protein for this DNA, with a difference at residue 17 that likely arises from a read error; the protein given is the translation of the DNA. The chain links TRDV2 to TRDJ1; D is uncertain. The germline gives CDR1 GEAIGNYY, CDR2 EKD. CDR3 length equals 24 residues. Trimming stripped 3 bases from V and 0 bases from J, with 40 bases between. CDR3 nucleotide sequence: TGTGCCTGTGACCCGCACCCCCGGGGTCCCACGGTAAGTAGTTGGTCCCCGTACACCGATAAACTCATCTTT. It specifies CACDPHPRGPTVSSWSPYTDKLIF.

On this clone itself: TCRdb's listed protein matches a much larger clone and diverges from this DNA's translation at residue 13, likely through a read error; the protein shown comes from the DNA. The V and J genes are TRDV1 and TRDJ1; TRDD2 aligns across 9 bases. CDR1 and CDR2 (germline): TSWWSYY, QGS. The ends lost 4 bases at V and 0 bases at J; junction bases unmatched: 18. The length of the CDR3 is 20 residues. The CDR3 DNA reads TGTGCTCTTGGGGCACCTTCCTACGGTAGCTGGGGGCCTTACACCGATAAACTCATCTTT. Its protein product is CALGAPSYGSWGPYTDKLIF.

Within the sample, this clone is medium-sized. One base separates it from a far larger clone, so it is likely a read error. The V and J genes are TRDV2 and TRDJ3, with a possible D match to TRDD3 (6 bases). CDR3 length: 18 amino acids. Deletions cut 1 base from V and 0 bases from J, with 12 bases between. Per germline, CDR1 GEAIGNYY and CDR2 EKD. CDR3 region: CACDTAGANSWDTRQMFF. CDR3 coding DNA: TGTGCCTGTGACACGGCTGGGGCGAACTCCTGGGACACCCGACAGATGTTTTTC.

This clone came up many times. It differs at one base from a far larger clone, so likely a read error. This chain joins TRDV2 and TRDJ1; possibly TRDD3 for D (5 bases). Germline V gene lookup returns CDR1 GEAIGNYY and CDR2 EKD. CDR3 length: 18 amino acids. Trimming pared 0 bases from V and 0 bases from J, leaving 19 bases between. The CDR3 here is CACDTRVRGPGDTDKLIF. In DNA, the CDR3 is TGTGCCTGTGACACCAGGGTACGAGGGCCGGGGGACACCGATAAACTCATCTTT.

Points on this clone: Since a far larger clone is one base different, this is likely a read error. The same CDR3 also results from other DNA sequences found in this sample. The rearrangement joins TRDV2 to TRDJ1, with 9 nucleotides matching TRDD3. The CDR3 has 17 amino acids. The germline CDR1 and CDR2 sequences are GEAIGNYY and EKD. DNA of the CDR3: TGTGCCTGTGACCTACTGGGGGAGAGGGGGAACACCGATAAGCTCATCTTT. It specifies CACDLLGERGNTDKLIF.

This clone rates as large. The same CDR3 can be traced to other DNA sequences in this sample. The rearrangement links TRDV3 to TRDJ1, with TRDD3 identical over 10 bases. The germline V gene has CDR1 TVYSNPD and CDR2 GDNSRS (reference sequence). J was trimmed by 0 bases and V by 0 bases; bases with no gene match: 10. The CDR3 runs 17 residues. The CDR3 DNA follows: TGTGCCTTTAGGATGTACTGGGGGATCTTGTACACCGATAAACTCATCTTT. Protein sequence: CAFRMYWGILYTDKLIF.

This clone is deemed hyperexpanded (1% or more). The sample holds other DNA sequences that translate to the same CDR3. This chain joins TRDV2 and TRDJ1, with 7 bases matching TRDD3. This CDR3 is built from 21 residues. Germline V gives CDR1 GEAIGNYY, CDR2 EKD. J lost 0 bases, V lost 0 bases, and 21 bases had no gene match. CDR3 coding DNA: TGTGCCTGTGACACCATCTCATTGGGGGAATCTCTTAGATCGTACACCGATAAACTCATCTTT. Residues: CACDTISLGESLRSYTDKLIF.

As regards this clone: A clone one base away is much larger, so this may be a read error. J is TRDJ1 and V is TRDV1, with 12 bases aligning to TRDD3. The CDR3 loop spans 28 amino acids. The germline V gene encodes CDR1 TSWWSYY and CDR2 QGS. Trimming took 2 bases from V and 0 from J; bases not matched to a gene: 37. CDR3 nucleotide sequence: TGTGCTCTTGGGGAATGGCTACCTTCCTACCGTGGATCTGGGGGATACGCGCATAGGTCCCGAGACACCGATAAACTCATCTTT. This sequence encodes CALGEWLPSYRGSGGYAHRSRDTDKLIF.

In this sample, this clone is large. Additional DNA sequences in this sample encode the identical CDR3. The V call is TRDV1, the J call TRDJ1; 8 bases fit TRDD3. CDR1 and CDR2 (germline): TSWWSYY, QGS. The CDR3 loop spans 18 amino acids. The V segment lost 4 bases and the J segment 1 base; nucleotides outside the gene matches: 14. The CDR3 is CALGGPPYWGPGTDKLIF. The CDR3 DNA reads TGTGCTCTTGGGGGACCCCCGTACTGGGGGCCTGGCACCGATAAACTCATCTTT.

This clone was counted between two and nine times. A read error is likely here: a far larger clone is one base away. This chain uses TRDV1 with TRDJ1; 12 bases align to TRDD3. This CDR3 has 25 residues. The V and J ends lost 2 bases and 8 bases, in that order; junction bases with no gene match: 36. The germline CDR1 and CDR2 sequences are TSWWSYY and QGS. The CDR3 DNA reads TGTGCTCTTGGGGAAATGGGTGGACCGTTCCTACTGAACTGGGGGATACTCCCTTCCCAGGACAAACTCATCTTT. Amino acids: CALGEMGGPFLLNWGILPSQDKLIF.

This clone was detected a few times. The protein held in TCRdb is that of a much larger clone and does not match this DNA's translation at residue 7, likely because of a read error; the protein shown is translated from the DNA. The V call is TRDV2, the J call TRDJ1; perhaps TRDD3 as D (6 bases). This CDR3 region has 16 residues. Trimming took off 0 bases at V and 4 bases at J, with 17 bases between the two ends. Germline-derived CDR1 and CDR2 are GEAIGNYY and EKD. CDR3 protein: CACDTGAGDPFDKLIF. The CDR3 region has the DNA TGTGCCTGTGACACCGGAGCGGGGGACCCCTTCGATAAACTCATCTTT.

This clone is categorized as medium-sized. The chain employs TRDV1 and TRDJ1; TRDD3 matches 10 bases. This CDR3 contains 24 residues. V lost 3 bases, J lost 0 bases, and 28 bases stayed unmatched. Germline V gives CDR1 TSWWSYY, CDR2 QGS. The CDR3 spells CALGEGLGGVYWGIIPTYTDKLIF. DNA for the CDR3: TGTGCTCTTGGGGAGGGGCTCGGCGGGGTGTACTGGGGGATTATTCCCACGTACACCGATAAACTCATCTTT.

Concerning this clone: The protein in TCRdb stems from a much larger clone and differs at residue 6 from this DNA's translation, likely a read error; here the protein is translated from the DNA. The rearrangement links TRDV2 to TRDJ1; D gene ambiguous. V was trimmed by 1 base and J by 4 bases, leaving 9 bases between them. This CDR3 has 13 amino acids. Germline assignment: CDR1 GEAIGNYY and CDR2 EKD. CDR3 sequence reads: CACDTWMDDKLIF. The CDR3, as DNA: TGTGCCTGTGACACGTGGATGGACGATAAACTCATCTTT.

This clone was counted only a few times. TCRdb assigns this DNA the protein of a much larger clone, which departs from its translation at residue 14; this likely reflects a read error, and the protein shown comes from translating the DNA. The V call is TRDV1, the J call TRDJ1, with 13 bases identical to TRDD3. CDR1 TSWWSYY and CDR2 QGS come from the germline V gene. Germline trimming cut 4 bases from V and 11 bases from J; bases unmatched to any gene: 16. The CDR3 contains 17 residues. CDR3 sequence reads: CALGALLPNWGIRGLIF. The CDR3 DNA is TGTGCTCTTGGGGCTCTCCTTCCCAACTGGGGGATACGAGGGCTCATCTTT.

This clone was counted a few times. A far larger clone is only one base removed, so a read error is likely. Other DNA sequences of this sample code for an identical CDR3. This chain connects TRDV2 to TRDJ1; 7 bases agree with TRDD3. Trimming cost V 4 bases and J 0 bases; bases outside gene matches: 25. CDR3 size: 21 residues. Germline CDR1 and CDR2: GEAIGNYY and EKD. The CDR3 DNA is TGTGCCTGTGATACCGTGGGCCCTACTGGGGCCGGTTCCGAGTACACCGATAAACTCATCTTT. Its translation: CACDTVGPTGAGSEYTDKLIF.

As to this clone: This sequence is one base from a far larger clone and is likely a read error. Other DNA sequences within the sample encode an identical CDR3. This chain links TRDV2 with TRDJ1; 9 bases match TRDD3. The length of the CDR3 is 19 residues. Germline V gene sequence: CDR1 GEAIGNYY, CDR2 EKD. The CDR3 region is CACDIITLGDPEISDKLIF. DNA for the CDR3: TGTGCCTGCGACATCATTACTCTGGGGGATCCAGAAATAAGCGATAAACTCATCTTT.

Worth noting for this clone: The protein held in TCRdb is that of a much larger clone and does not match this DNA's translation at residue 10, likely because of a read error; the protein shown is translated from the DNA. The CDR3 sequence: CALGALVSTVTGGLSSWDTRQMFF. The CDR3 DNA sequence: TGTGCTCTTGGGGCCCTAGTATCTACAGTTACTGGGGGTCTTAGCTCCTGGGACACCCGACAGATGTTTTTC. The chain couples TRDV1 to TRDJ3; TRDD3 aligns across 8 bases. Germline loops: CDR1 TSWWSYY, CDR2 QGS. The CDR3 covers 24 residues. V lost 4 bases, J lost 0 bases, and 23 bases stayed unmatched.

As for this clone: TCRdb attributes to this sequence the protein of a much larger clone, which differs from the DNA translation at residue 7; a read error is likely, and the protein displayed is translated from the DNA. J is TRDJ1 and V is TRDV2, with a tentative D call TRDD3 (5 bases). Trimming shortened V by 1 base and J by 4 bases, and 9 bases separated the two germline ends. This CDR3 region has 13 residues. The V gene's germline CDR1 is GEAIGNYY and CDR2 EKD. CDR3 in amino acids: CACDTGTDDKLIF. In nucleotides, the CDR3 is TGTGCCTGTGACACGGGGACGGACGATAAACTCATCTTT.

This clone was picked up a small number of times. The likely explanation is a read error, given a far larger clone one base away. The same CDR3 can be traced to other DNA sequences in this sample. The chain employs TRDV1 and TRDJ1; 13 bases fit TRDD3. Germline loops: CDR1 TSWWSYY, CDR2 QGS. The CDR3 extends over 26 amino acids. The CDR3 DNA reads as TGTGCTCTTGGGGAACTAGGACTCCTTATCCCCACGTACTGGGGGATACGCGAGGAGCACACTGATAAACTCATCTTT. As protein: CALGELGLLIPTYWGIREEHTDKLIF.

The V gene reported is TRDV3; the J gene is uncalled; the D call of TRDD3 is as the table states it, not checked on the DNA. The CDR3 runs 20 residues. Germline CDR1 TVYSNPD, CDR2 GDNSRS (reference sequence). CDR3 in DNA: TGTGCCTTTAATTTTCCCCTACCCTGGGGGATCCGACGTGCCTCTAACCTCCTCTTTTTC. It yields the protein CAFNFPLPWGIRRASNLLFF.

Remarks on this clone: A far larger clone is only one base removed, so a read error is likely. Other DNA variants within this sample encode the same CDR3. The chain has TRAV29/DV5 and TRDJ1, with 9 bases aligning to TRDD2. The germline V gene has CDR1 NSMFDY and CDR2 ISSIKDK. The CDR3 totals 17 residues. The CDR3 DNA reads TGCGCAGCAAGCACGGCCTTCCTACGTACTGGGGAGCCCAAACTCATCTTT. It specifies CAASTAFLRTGEPKLIF.

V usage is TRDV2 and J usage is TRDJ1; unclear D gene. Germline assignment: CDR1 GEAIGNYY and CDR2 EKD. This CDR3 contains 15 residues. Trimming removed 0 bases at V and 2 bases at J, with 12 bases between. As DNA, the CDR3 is TGTGCCTGTGACACCGCGGGACCACGAACCGATAAACTCATCTTT. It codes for CACDTAGPRTDKLIF.

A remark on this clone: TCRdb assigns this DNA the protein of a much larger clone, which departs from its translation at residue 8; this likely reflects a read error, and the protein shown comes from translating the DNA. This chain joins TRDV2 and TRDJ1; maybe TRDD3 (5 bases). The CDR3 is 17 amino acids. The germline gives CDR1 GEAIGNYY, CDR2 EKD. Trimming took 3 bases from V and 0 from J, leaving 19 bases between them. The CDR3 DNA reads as TGTGCCTGTGACCTTATCACTTGGGGAGACAACACCGATAAACTCATCTTT. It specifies CACDLITWGDNTDKLIF.

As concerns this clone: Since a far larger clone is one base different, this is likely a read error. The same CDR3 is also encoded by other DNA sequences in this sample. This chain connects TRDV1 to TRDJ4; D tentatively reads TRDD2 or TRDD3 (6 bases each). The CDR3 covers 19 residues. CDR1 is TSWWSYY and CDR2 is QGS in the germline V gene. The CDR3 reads CALGEFRRPSPAGGLPLIF. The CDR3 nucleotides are TGTGCTCTCGGGGAATTCCGACGGCCTTCCCCGGCCGGGGGACTACCCCTGATCTTT.